This T cell receptor (beta chain) was sequenced in a study of CD8 T cells in ankylosing spondylitis (dated by TCRdb to the late 2010s). About the full investigation: The study set out to find disease-linked TCR variants by profiling T cell receptor beta repertoires in ankylosing spondylitis patients and healthy donors. Peripheral blood was sampled, and synovial fluid was also collected from ankylosing spondylitis patients. The whole study cohort included 95 to 130 healthy donors and around 24 ankylosing spondylitis patients. The research as a whole found: Some motif variants were previously reported in synovial fluid and blood of reactive arthritis patients, suggesting common disease-initiation mechanisms. The disease-linked clones were reported as significantly enriched in matched synovial fluid samples from ankylosing spondylitis patients. A TCR beta motif of 8 or 9 highly homologous amino acid variants appeared characteristic of blood from ankylosing spondylitis patients. The disease-linked clones showed a CD8+ phenotype and occurred at relatively low frequencies in peripheral blood.

Sequencing was performed on an Illumina HiSeq 2500. Quantitative 5'-RACE with molecular barcodes was the method used to prepare the TCR beta libraries. The study's own analysis went as follows. To identify disease-linked TCR variants, a new computational method was used, one built on a probabilistic model of VDJ rearrangement. Using fastp trimming at Q25 and MiXCR clonotype assembly, TCRdb reanalyzed the public sequencing data and kept in-frame beta chains. Each record represents a unique CDR3 protein, reported with the most common genes and DNA among its rows. The V and J calls reflect TCRdb's pipeline rather than the authors' work. This sample lists hundreds of thousands of distinct CDR3 sequences; roughly 8.6% were detected once. Nearly 7% of the sample goes to the ten largest clones. Measured from the cysteine to the phenylalanine, the CDR3 is 14 residues long. Only the CDR3 part of the read is kept: 42 bases, read in frame from the first base. Trimming takes 4 bases off V and 5 bases off J; junction bases not matched to a gene: 5. Based on the germline V gene (reference sequence), the CDR1 and CDR2 sequences are SGHNT and YYREEE.

Comment on this clonotype: Its antigen remains unidentified. No base quality information exists; no much larger clone differs at one position.

This TCR was recovered from a male donor with ankylosing spondylitis or in good health (not recorded which). The chain is made from TRBV5-4 and TRBJ2-2, with TRBD1 matching 7 junction bases. Source material: blood, either unsorted or a sorted T cell fraction (not recorded which). The CDR3: CASSVQGQTGELFF. In nucleotide form, the sequence is TGTGCCAGCAGCGTACAGGGGCAGACCGGGGAGCTGTTTTTT. Reference TRBV5-4 and TRBJ2-2 proteins supply the regions before and after the CDR3; the full variable domain is: ETGVTQSPTHLIKTRGQQVTLRCSSQSGHNTVSWYQQALGQGPQFIFQYYREEENGRGNFPPRFSGLQFPNYSSELNVNALELDDSALYLCASSVQGQTGELFFGEGSRLTVL.